This entry is about one T cell receptor (beta chain). The data are from a study of blood T cell repertoires in COVID-19. As originally analysed: From reference gene primer amplification, estimates of nucleated cell counts were derived. Only in-frame clones appear in the TCRdb table, and some are missing; sequencing was by immunoSEQ multiplex PCR. For V, J and clone size, that table is used; D and trimming come from the DNA. This sample yields some 240,000 clones, of which 80% to 85% are seen a single time; more than 3% belongs to the top ten. The CDR3 is made up of 17 amino acids. The sequenced material came from PBMCs or T cells enriched from blood (not recorded which). The rearrangement links TRBV21-1 to TRBJ1-4; the table names TRBD1, a call not compared with the DNA. TRBV21-1 is deemed a pseudogene. The TCR was taken from a man aged 50 or older who had recovered from COVID-19. The CDR3 here is CASTLQGPIATNEKLFF. The CDR3 DNA follows: TGTGCCAGCACCTTACAGGGGCCCATTGCAACTAATGAAAAACTGTTTTTT.